The 14 T cell receptor beta chains given below trace back to one sample, sequenced in a study of blood T cell repertoires in COVID-19. TCRdb keeps only in-frame clones here, not all; method: immunoSEQ multiplex PCR. The sample holds approximately 70,000 clones; roughly four fifths are singletons and the top ten take roughly 9.7%. Material: peripheral blood. Source of these receptors: a woman at least 80 years old with acute or convalescent COVID-19.

The chain joins TRBV12-3 or TRBV12-4 to TRBJ1-6; D remains unclear. The CDR3 spans 13 residues. The V and J ends lost 0 bases and 9 bases respectively, with 6 bases between them. CDR3 DNA: TGTGCCAGCAGTTTAGCGGAGGGTTCACCCCTCCACTTT. Protein: CASSLAEGSPLHF.

This clone occurred a few times. The chain is built from TRBV5-6 and TRBJ1-2, with 8 nucleotides matching TRBD1. V shed 3 bases and J 4 bases; nucleotides not matched to a gene: 14. The CDR3 sequence is 17 residues long. The germline CDR1 and CDR2 sequences are SGHDT and YYEEEE. The CDR3 loop is CASSYPPPTGEGYGYTF. CDR3 sequence (DNA): TGTGCCAGCAGCTACCCCCCCCCGACAGGGGAAGGCTATGGCTACACCTTC.

In this sample, this clone turned up a few times. This chain uses TRBV19 with TRBJ1-2, with a weak D call TRBD1 (6 bases). Per the germline V gene, CDR1 is LNHDA and CDR2 is SQIVND (reference sequence). There are 14 residues in the CDR3. V dropped 6 bases and J dropped 3 bases, with 14 bases sitting between them. The CDR3 here is CASSSTGSDYGYTF. The CDR3, as DNA: TGTGCCAGTAGCTCCACAGGGAGTGACTATGGCTACACCTTC.

The V gene is TRBV6-6, the J gene TRBJ2-7, with a tentative D call TRBD2 (6 bases). V was trimmed by 10 bases and J by 3 bases, leaving 19 bases between them. CDR3 length: 14 residues. The germline V gene encodes CDR1 MNHNY and CDR2 SVGAGI (reference sequence). The CDR3 protein is CATRWDSTNYEQYF. The DNA for the CDR3 is TGTGCCACACGATGGGACTCAACTAACTACGAGCAGTACTTC.

The gene calls are TRBV3-1 (or the pseudogene TRBV3-2) and TRBJ2-1; D might be TRBD2 (5 bases). Germline CDR1 and CDR2: LGHDT and YNNKEL (reference sequence). CDR3 length equals 13 residues. CDR3 in DNA: TGTGCTACACGTACCTCTGGAGGCAATGAGCAGTTCTTC. It yields the protein CATRTSGGNEQFF.

The rearrangement links TRBV6-1 to TRBJ1-1; D unresolved. With 0 bases removed from V and 5 bases from J, the gap between germline ends came to 7 bases. The V gene's germline CDR1 is MNHNS and CDR2 SASEGT. The CDR3 consists of 13 residues. CDR3 sequence (DNA): TGTGCCAGCAGTGAAGCGCAACAAACTGAAGCTTTCTTT. Translated, it gives CASSEAQQTEAFF.

The chain is built from TRBV19 and TRBJ2-6, with D possibly being TRBD2 (5 bases). The CDR3 is 17 amino acids. Germline V gene data show CDR1 as LNHDA and CDR2 as SQIVND (reference sequence). Trimming left V 5 bases short and J 0 bases short, with 14 bases between. Here the CDR3 reads CASSLTGTNSGANVLTF. The CDR3 DNA is TGTGCCAGTAGTTTGACGGGAACAAACTCTGGGGCCAACGTCCTGACTTTC.

The chain combines TRBV29-1 with TRBJ1-2; tentative D call: TRBD1 (5 bases). CDR1 and CDR2 (germline): SQVTM, ANQGSEA. This CDR3 is 14 amino acids long. The V gene lost 3 bases and the J gene lost 5 bases, with 16 bases spanning the gap. CDR3 DNA sequence: TGCAGCGTTGAGGGGAGGGCAGGGATATATGGCTACACCTTC. Translation: CSVEGRAGIYGYTF.

The V call is TRBV19, the J call TRBJ2-1; TRBD2 agrees at 8 bases. This CDR3 has 14 residues. J gave up 3 bases and V 3 bases, and 1 base lay outside the gene matches. Germline V gives CDR1 LNHDA, CDR2 SQIVND (reference sequence). The CDR3 coding sequence is TGTGCCAGTAGTATCACTAGCGGCTACAATGAGCAGTTCTTC. It codes for CASSITSGYNEQFF.

The chain carries TRBV28 and TRBJ1-2; possible D gene TRBD1, 6 bases. V was cut by 6 bases and J by 4 bases, with 12 bases left in between. CDR1 and CDR2 (germline): MDHEN, SYDVKM. This CDR3 has 13 amino acids. The chain's CDR3 is CASSVQGVYGYTF. The CDR3, as DNA: TGTGCCAGCAGCGTACAGGGAGTCTATGGCTACACCTTC.

The chain combines TRBV5-1 with TRBJ2-7, with D perhaps matching TRBD1 (5 bases). This CDR3 has 15 residues. The V gene lost 1 base and the J gene lost 1 base, with 12 bases spanning the gap. The germline V gene has CDR1 SGHRS and CDR2 YFSETQ. The CDR3 DNA reads as TGCGCCAGCAGCTTGTTTCAGGGTCCATCCTACGAGCAGTACTTC. Encoded protein: CASSLFQGPSYEQYF. Drawing the rest from reference TRBV5-1 and TRBJ2-7, the complete variable domain is KAGVTQTPRYLIKTRGQQVTLSCSPISGHRSVSWYQQTPGQGLQFLFEYFSETQRNKGNFPGRFSGRQFSNSRSEMNVSTLELGDSALYLCASSLFQGPSYEQYFGPGTRLTVT.

This CDR3 is CASRTQGDQPQHF. The CDR3, as DNA: TGTGCCAGCAGGACACAGGGCGATCAGCCCCAGCATTTT. This chain links TRBV12-3 or TRBV12-4 with TRBJ1-5, with D perhaps matching TRBD1 (6 bases). V was clipped by 6 bases and J by 5 bases, with 11 bases between them. The CDR3 is made up of 13 amino acids.

This sequence joins TRBV5-6 and TRBJ1-2; 11 nucleotides align to TRBD1. Germline values: CDR1 SGHDT, CDR2 YYEEEE. The length of the CDR3 is 16 residues. Trimming cost V 4 bases and J 7 bases; bases outside gene matches: 12. The CDR3 here is CASSGTGTGGRGGYTF. CDR3 DNA sequence: TGTGCCAGCAGCGGAACCGGGACAGGGGGAAGGGGTGGCTACACCTTC.

The V call is TRBV6-1, the J call TRBJ1-5; 7 positions match TRBD1. With 3 bases clipped from V and 6 bases from J, the junction kept 5 bases outside the gene matches. CDR3 length equals 14 residues. Per germline, CDR1 MNHNS and CDR2 SASEGT. CDR3 amino acids: CASSEAGGVQPQHF. DNA of the CDR3: TGTGCCAGCAGTGAGGCAGGGGGTGTTCAGCCCCAGCATTTT.